The present entry profiles one T cell receptor (beta chain) with its context. The antigen remains undetermined. The assay used was immunoSEQ (version v3.0), run at survey level. The assay was immunoSEQ multiplex PCR, and TCRdb's table has in-frame clones only and misses some. The table lists around 11,000 clones, about 89% of them singletons. This specimen belongs to a study of long-term antiretroviral therapy in people with HIV. Overall study context: Samples from the earliest time points predate the 2015 immediate-ART recommendation by about a decade.

V gave up 7 bases and J gave up 2 bases; unmatched junction bases: 3. CDR1 and CDR2 (germline): MNHEY, SVGAGI. This CDR3 has 13 residues. Regarding the study as a whole: It was observed that HIV repertoires exhibited narrower CDR3 length ranges than controls.

The chain employs TRBV6-5 and TRBJ1-2, with 8 bases aligning to TRBD1. This specimen consisted of unsorted PBMCs, obtained 0.2 years before starting antiretroviral therapy. The receptor comes from a woman aged 40 to 50 with HIV. The CDR3 here is CASKQGANYGYTF. CDR3 nucleotides: TGTGCCAGCAAGCAGGGGGCAAACTATGGCTACACCTTC.